The clone carrying this T cell receptor beta chain has a handful of counts. Its antigen is undetermined. Trimming cost V 5 bases and J 7 bases; bases outside gene matches: 1. The CDR3 has 13 amino acids. Germline V gene data show CDR1 as MNHEY and CDR2 as SVGAGI. TCRdb passed the multiplex PCR reads through MiXCR, listing each CDR3 protein once. The sample carries around 230,000 distinct CDR3 sequences, under 40% recorded once. Samples came from axillary lymph nodes draining the breast cancer. The data were obtained in a study of breast tumors, draining lymph nodes, adjacent tissues. Study-level findings and limits: The data were judged consistent with most tumor T cells coming from lymph node and expanding in tumor. Tumors had less TCR diversity than lymph nodes, more than nontumor tissue. Tumor and nontumor repertoires were significantly more similar in luminal-like than in basal-like breast cancer.

The chain combines TRBV6-5 with TRBJ1-6; 8 bases fit TRBD1. The origin of this receptor is a female donor with breast cancer. Some clones in this sample may be carry-over from other donors' samples. Sequenced: axillary lymph node tissue. The CDR3 sequence is CASSGTGNSPLHF. CDR3 coding DNA: TGTGCCAGCAGTGGGACAGGAAATTCACCCCTCCACTTT.